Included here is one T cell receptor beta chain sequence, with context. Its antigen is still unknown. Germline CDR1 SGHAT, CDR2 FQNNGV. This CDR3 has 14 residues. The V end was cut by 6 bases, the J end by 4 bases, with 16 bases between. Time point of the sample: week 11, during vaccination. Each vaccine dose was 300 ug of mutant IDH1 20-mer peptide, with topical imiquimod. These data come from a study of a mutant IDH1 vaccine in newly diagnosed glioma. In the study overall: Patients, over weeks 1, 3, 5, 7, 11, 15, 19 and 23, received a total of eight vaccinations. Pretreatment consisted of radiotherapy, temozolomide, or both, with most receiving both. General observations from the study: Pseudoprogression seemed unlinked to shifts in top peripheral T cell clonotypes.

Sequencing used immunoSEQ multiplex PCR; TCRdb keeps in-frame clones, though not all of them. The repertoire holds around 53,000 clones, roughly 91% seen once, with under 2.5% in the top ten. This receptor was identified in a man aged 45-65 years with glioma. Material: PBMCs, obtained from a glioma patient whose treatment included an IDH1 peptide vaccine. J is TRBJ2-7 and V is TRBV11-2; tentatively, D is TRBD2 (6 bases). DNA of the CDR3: TGTGCCAGCAGTTCCGCCTCCGGGGGTTACGAGCAGTACTTC. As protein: CASSSASGGYEQYF.